These 25 T cell receptor beta chains came from one sample sequenced in a study of shared clonotypes between healthy human individuals. TCRdb's table, derived via immunoSEQ multiplex PCR, lists solely in-frame clones and lacks some. This sample has 650,000 to 700,000 clones, with around 90% found just once. Material for sequencing was memory CD8+ T cells from PBMCs. The subset is: CD45RO+ cells pooled with CCR7-negative TemRA cells. The receptors were gathered from a man aged 18 to 29 in good health. Some clones in this sample may be carry-over from other donors' samples.

V usage is TRBV7-9 and J usage is TRBJ1-2, with 8 bases that match TRBD1. Germline V gene data show CDR1 as SEHNR and CDR2 as FQNEAQ (reference sequence). The trim removed 6 bases at V and 8 bases at J, leaving 5 bases unmatched. This CDR3 spans 12 amino acids. The chain's CDR3 is CASRTGVGGYTF. CDR3 sequence (DNA): TGTGCCAGCAGGACAGGGGTCGGCGGCTACACCTTC.

In DNA form, the CDR3 reads TGTGCCATCAGACCGGCGGCTAGCGCCTTCACAGATACGCAGTATTTT. Protein: CAIRPAASAFTDTQYF. The genes are TRBV10-3 and TRBJ2-3; tentative D call: TRBD2 (6 bases). V lost 6 bases to trimming and J lost 2 bases, with 18 bases between them. This CDR3 contains 16 residues. Per the germline V gene, CDR1 is ENHRY and CDR2 is SYGVKD.

The CDR3, as DNA: TGTGCCAGGGGGATAAAGGCGAAGGTCACCTACAATGAGCAGTTCTTC. It specifies CARGIKAKVTYNEQFF. V is TRBV2 and J is TRBJ2-1; D not resolved. The germline V gene encodes CDR1 SNHLY and CDR2 FYNNEI. V lost 9 bases and J 2 bases, leaving 20 bases between the germline ends. The CDR3 totals 16 residues.

The rearrangement uses TRBV25-1 and TRBJ2-7; no reliable D call. This CDR3 comprises 14 residues. From germline, CDR1 is MGHDK and CDR2 SYGVNS. Trimming removed 5 bases from V and 3 bases from J, with 14 bases in between. The CDR3 region has the DNA TGTGCCAGCAGTTCCCACCTCGGGCACTACGAGCAGTACTTC. Residues: CASSSHLGHYEQYF.

The DNA for the CDR3 is TGTGCCAGCAGCTTAGTGAATTCCGGGGAGCTGTTTTTT. It specifies CASSLVNSGELFF. The V and J genes are TRBV7-9 and TRBJ2-2; D is uncertain. Trimming cost V 1 base and J 6 bases, with 6 bases left between them. CDR3 length: 13 residues. Germline loops: CDR1 SEHNR, CDR2 FQNEAQ (reference sequence).

CDR3 sequence (DNA): TGCGCCAGCAGCCAAGGGACTAGCGTCACCGGGGAGCTGTTTTTT. Translating gives CASSQGTSVTGELFF. The chain combines TRBV4-3 with TRBJ2-2, with 9 bases aligning to TRBD2. CDR3 length equals 15 residues. Trimming removed 1 base from V and 4 bases from J; junction bases left unmatched: 1. CDR1 LGHNA and CDR2 YSLEER come from the germline V gene.

J is TRBJ2-5 and V is TRBV15; D may be TRBD1 or TRBD2 (5 bases each). Trimming took 1 base from V and 0 from J, leaving 15 bases between them. The CDR3 has 17 residues. Per germline, CDR1 LNHNV and CDR2 YYDKDF (reference sequence). This CDR3 reads CATSRVEGRVYQETQYF. DNA for the CDR3: TGTGCCACCAGCAGAGTAGAGGGCAGGGTCTACCAAGAGACCCAGTACTTC.

The rearrangement links TRBV7-9 to TRBJ2-5, with 10 positions matching TRBD2. The V and J ends lost 0 bases and 2 bases, in that order; junction bases with no gene match: 3. Germline V gene sequence: CDR1 SEHNR, CDR2 FQNEAQ (reference sequence). The CDR3 consists of 16 residues. The CDR3 sequence is CASSLALAGAQETQYF. The DNA for the CDR3 is TGTGCCAGCAGCTTAGCCCTAGCGGGGGCGCAAGAGACCCAGTACTTC. Full variable domain (rest looked up from reference TRBV7-9 and TRBJ2-5): DTGVSQNPRHKITKRGQNVTFRCDPISEHNRLYWYRQTLGQGPEFLTYFQNEAQLEKSRLLSDRFSAERPKGSFSTLEIQRTEQGDSAMYLCASSLALAGAQETQYFGPGTRLLVL.

The rearrangement uses TRBV27 and TRBJ2-7, with no clear D. The CDR3 runs to 15 residues. Germline V gene lookup returns CDR1 MNHEY and CDR2 SMNVEV (reference sequence). Trimming pared 6 bases from V and 3 bases from J, leaving 18 bases between. This chain's CDR3 is CASSPRVGNLYEQYF. CDR3 nucleotide sequence: TGTGCCAGCAGCCCTCGGGTAGGGAACCTCTACGAGCAGTACTTC.

This clone was counted once. The chain links TRBV6-1 to TRBJ2-7; no definite D call. Germline V lookup: CDR1 MNHNS, CDR2 SASEGT. This CDR3 spans 16 amino acids. V was shortened by 3 bases and J by 0 bases, with 15 bases between the two germline ends. CDR3 protein: CASSDFGGPHSYEQYF. The CDR3 DNA is TGTGCCAGCAGTGATTTCGGCGGTCCGCACTCCTACGAGCAGTACTTC.

V usage is TRBV27 and J usage is TRBJ2-1, with TRBD1 as a possible D gene (5 bases). The V and J ends lost 7 bases and 9 bases respectively, with 13 bases between them. This CDR3 comprises 12 residues. In germline, CDR1 is MNHEY, CDR2 SMNVEV (reference sequence). The CDR3 DNA reads as TGTGCCAGCACCTCGACAGCTTTTGAGCAGTTCTTC. It yields the protein CASTSTAFEQFF.

This chain joins TRBV2 and TRBJ1-5; maybe TRBD1 (6 bases). Trimming took 3 bases from V and 4 from J, leaving 13 bases between them. Germline CDR1 is SNHLY and CDR2 is FYNNEI. The CDR3 runs 15 residues. The CDR3, as DNA: TGTGCCAGCAGTGACTCCAGGGGCGGGAATCAGCCCCAGCATTTT. Translated, it gives CASSDSRGGNQPQHF.

V and J are TRBV27 and TRBJ1-5; D not certain. In germline, CDR1 is MNHEY, CDR2 SMNVEV (reference sequence). Trimming left V 6 bases short and J 0 bases short, with 9 bases between. The CDR3 consists of 14 residues. The CDR3 nucleotides are TGTGCCAGCAGGGCTTCAGGTAGCAATCAGCCCCAGCATTTT. Residues: CASRASGSNQPQHF.

This chain joins TRBV28 and TRBJ2-7, with TRBD1 as a possible D gene (6 bases). The V end was cut by 6 bases, the J end by 5 bases, with 20 bases between. The CDR3 spans 15 residues. Germline V gives CDR1 MDHEN, CDR2 SYDVKM. The CDR3, as DNA: TGTGCCAGCAGCCTACCAACAGGGAATCTCGACGAGCAGTACTTC. It codes for CASSLPTGNLDEQYF.

V is TRBV5-1 and J is TRBJ2-7; 11 bases align to TRBD1. Germline-derived CDR1 and CDR2 are SGHRS and YFSETQ. The length of the CDR3 is 14 residues. The V gene end was trimmed by 4 bases and the J gene end by 6 bases; junction bases not matched to a gene: 6. CDR3 coding DNA: TGCGCCAGCAGCCCCGGGACAGGGGGAATCGAGCAGTACTTC. Its translation: CASSPGTGGIEQYF.

The J gene is TRBJ1-2, the V gene TRBV23-1; D not resolved. TRBV23-1 is noted as an ORF with a role that remains uncertain. CDR3 length: 15 residues. V was trimmed by 5 bases and J by 4 bases, leaving 17 bases between them. CDR3 amino acids: CASSSGPFGGYGYTF. CDR3 DNA: TGCGCCAGCAGTTCCGGACCGTTTGGCGGCTATGGCTACACCTTC.

The genes are TRBV5-1 and TRBJ2-5; TRBD2 aligns across 10 bases. Germline-derived CDR1 and CDR2 are SGHRS and YFSETQ. The CDR3 has 15 residues. With V trimmed by 4 bases and J by 0 bases, 3 bases remained unmatched. CDR3 protein: CASSRTSGYQETQYF. In DNA form, the CDR3 reads TGCGCCAGCAGCCGGACTAGCGGATACCAAGAGACCCAGTACTTC.

This clone came up once. This chain connects TRBV19 to TRBJ1-1; D may be TRBD1 (5 bases). Trimming took 7 bases from V and 2 from J, leaving 20 bases between them. CDR3 length: 16 residues. CDR1 and CDR2 from the germline V gene are LNHDA and SQIVND (reference sequence). CDR3 DNA sequence: TGTGCCAGTAAGGGAGAGGGACTGGGGTCCAACACTGAAGCTTTCTTT. It codes for CASKGEGLGSNTEAFF.

The CDR3 protein is CASRAGLAYNEQFF. CDR3 bases: TGTGCCAGTCGGGCCGGACTCGCTTACAATGAGCAGTTCTTC. The chain links TRBV19 to TRBJ2-1; possibly TRBD2 for D (5 bases). This CDR3 is built from 14 residues. V lost 8 bases, J lost 4 bases, and 15 bases lay in between. Germline values: CDR1 LNHDA, CDR2 SQIVND (reference sequence).

This clone showed up just a few times. This chain uses TRBV19 with TRBJ1-1, with D possibly matching TRBD1 (5 bases). Trimming stripped 3 bases from V and 7 bases from J, with 12 bases between. The CDR3 covers 13 residues. The germline gives CDR1 LNHDA, CDR2 SQIVND (reference sequence). The CDR3 sequence: CASSIWDGDEAFF. The DNA of the CDR3 is TGTGCCAGTAGTATTTGGGACGGGGATGAAGCTTTCTTT.

The V and J genes are TRBV10-1 and TRBJ2-1; no clear D. V lost 3 bases, J lost 2 bases, and 5 bases lay in between. The CDR3 totals 13 residues. Germline lookup yields CDR1 WNHNN and CDR2 SYGVQD (reference sequence). CDR3 protein: CASSDLPYNEQFF. The CDR3 DNA follows: TGCGCCAGCAGTGACCTGCCCTACAATGAGCAGTTCTTC.

The V call is TRBV4-1, the J call TRBJ2-7; no reliable D call. This CDR3 has 11 residues. Germline CDR1 is MGHRA and CDR2 is YSYEKL. Trimming left V 1 base short and J 7 bases short, with 5 bases between. CDR3 DNA: TGCGCCAGCAGCCAAGGCGTAGAGCAGTACTTC. It is translated as CASSQGVEQYF.

The chain joins TRBV27 to TRBJ1-5, with 7 bases aligning to TRBD1. In germline, CDR1 is MNHEY, CDR2 SMNVEV (reference sequence). The CDR3 has 17 amino acids. The V and J ends lost 2 bases and 1 base, in that order; junction bases with no gene match: 8. The CDR3 bases are TGTGCCAGCAGTTTAATCCCGACAGGGACCAGCAATCAGCCCCAGCATTTT. Its protein product is CASSLIPTGTSNQPQHF.

The chain is built from TRBV29-1 and TRBJ1-3; 12 nucleotides match TRBD1. Germline V lookup: CDR1 SQVTM, CDR2 ANQGSEA. The V segment lost 0 bases and the J segment 0 bases; nucleotides outside the gene matches: 9. The CDR3 is made up of 19 amino acids. The CDR3 sequence: CSVEDRDRGRTSSGNTIYF. In DNA form, the CDR3 reads TGCAGCGTTGAAGATCGGGACAGGGGGCGAACGAGCTCTGGAAACACCATATATTTT. Together with reference TRBV29-1 and TRBJ1-3, the CDR3 gives the full variable domain: SAVISQKPSRDICQRGTSLTIQCQVDSQVTMMFWYRQQPGQSLTLIATANQGSEATYESGFVIDKFPISRPNLTFSTLTVSNMSPEDSSIYLCSVEDRDRGRTSSGNTIYFGEGSWLTVV.

V and J are TRBV10-3 and TRBJ1-3; no firm D call. Germline assignment: CDR1 ENHRY and CDR2 SYGVKD. The CDR3 spans 15 residues. V lost 6 bases, J lost 0 bases, and 12 bases lay in between. The CDR3 sequence: CAIRGDQDSGNTIYF. Written as DNA, the CDR3 is TGTGCCATCAGGGGCGATCAAGACTCTGGAAACACCATATATTTT.